This T cell receptor (beta chain) was retrieved from a study of blood T cell repertoires in COVID-19. Study information: PBMCs, B-cell-depleted T cells, or T cells provided the cDNA or gDNA that made up the material.

Produced via immunoSEQ multiplex PCR; TCRdb's table is partial and in-frame only. The data contain a few hundred thousand clones, about 90% of them seen just once; the ten biggest clones take up under 1.3%. The sample taken for sequencing was PBMCs or T cells enriched from blood (not recorded which). The sequence was obtained from a woman aged 25 to 39 who had recovered from COVID-19.

The CDR3 DNA follows: TGTGCCAGCTCACCAGACGGACAGGGGTTTAGCTATGGCTACACCTTC. This gives the protein CASSPDGQGFSYGYTF. The V gene is TRBV18, the J gene TRBJ1-2; 9 bases fit TRBD1. The CDR3 has 16 amino acids. Trimming removed 2 bases from V and 4 bases from J; junction bases left unmatched: 8. Per the germline V gene, CDR1 is KGHSH and CDR2 is LQKENI.